The clone carrying this TCR beta chain has only one observation. This record belongs to a study of T cell responses to AZD1222 COVID-19 vaccine. The CDR3 contains 16 residues. Germline values: CDR1 MGHRA, CDR2 YSYEKL. Trimming took 1 base from V and 4 from J; bases not matched to a gene: 6. Libraries were prepared by immunoSEQ multiplex PCR; TCRdb keeps only in-frame clonotypes and omits some of them. The sample shows some 180,000 clones, roughly 92% of them seen only once. The chain joins TRBV4-1 to TRBJ2-1; 8 bases match TRBD2. Material: peripheral blood, obtained 28 days after the second dose of the MenACWY control vaccine. The receptor's source is an adult who received the MenACWY meningococcal vaccine as a control. The CDR3 region has the DNA TGCGCCAGCAGCCAAGTTGGACGGGGGGGGTACAATGAGCAGTTCTTC. It codes for CASSQVGRGGYNEQFF.